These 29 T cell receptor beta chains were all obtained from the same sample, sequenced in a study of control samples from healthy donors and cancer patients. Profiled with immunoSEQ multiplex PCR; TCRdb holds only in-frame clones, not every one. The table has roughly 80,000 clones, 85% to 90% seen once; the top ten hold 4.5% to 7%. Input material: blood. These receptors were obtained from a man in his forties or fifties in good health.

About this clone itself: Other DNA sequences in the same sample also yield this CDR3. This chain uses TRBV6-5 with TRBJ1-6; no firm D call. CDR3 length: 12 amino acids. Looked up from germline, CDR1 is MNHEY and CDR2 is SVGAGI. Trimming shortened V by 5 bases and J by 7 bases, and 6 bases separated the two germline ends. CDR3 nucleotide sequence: TGTGCCAGCAGTCCTTCGAATTCACCCCTCCACTTT. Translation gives CASSPSNSPLHF.

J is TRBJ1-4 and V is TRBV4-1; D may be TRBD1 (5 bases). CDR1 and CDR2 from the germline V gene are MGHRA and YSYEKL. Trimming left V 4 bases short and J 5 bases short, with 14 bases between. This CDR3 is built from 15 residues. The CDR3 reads CASSLRVGGNEKLFF. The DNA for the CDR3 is TGCGCCAGCAGCCTAAGGGTCGGGGGAAATGAAAAACTGTTTTTT.

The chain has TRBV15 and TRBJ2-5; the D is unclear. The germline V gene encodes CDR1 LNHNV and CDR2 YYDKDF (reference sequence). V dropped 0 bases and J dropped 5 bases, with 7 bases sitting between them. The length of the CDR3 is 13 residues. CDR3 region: CATSRDLTETQYF. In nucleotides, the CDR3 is TGTGCCACCAGCAGAGATCTCACGGAGACCCAGTACTTC.

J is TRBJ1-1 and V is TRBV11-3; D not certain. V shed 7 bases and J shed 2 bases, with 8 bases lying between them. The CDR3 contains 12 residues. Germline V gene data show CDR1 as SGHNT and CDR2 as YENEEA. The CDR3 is CASKGSNTEAFF. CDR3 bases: TGTGCCAGCAAAGGGAGCAACACTGAAGCTTTCTTT. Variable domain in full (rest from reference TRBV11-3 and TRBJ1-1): EAGVVQSPRYKIIEKKQPVAFWCNPISGHNTLYWYLQNLGQGPELLIRYENEEAVDDSQLPKDRFSAERLKGVDSTLKIQPAELGDSAVYLCASKGSNTEAFFGQGTRLTVV.

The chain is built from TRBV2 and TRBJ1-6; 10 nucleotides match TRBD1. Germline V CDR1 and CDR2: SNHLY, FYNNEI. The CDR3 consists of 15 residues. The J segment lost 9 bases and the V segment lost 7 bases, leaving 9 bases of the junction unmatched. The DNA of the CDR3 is TGTGCCAGCACCGGGACAGGGGAAGGTGGTTCACCCCTCCACTTT. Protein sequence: CASTGTGEGGSPLHF.

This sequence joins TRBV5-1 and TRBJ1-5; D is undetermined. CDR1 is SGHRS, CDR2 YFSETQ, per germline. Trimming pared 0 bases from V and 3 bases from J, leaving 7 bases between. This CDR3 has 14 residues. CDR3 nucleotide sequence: TGCGCCAGCAGCTTGGGGCAGGCCAATCAGCCCCAGCATTTT. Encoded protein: CASSLGQANQPQHF.

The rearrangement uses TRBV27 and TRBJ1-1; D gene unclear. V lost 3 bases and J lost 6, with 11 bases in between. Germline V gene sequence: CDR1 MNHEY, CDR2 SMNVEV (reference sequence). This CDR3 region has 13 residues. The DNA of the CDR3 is TGTGCCAGCAGTTTCGGCCAAGGCGCTGAAGCTTTCTTT. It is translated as CASSFGQGAEAFF.

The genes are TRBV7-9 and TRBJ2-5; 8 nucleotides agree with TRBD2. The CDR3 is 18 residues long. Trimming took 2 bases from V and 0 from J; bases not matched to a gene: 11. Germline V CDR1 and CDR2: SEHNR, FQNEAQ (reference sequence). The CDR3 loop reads CASSLIVQRGPYQETQYF. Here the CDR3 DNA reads TGTGCCAGCAGCTTAATTGTCCAGCGGGGGCCATACCAAGAGACCCAGTACTTC.

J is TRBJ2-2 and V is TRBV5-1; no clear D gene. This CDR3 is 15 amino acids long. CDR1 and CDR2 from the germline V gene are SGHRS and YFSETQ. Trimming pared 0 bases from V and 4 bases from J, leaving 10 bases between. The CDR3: CASSLDGMGTGELFF. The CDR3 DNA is TGCGCCAGCAGCTTGGATGGCATGGGCACCGGGGAGCTGTTTTTT. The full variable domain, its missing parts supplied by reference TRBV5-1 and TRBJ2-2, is KAGVTQTPRYLIKTRGQQVTLSCSPISGHRSVSWYQQTPGQGLQFLFEYFSETQRNKGNFPGRFSGRQFSNSRSEMNVSTLELGDSALYLCASSLDGMGTGELFFGEGSRLTVL.

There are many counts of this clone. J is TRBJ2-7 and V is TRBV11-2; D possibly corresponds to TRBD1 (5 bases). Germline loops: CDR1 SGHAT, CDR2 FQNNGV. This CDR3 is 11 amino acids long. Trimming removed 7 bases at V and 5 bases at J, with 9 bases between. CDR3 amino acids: CASNQGNEQYF. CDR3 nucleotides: TGTGCCAGCAACCAGGGAAACGAGCAGTACTTC.

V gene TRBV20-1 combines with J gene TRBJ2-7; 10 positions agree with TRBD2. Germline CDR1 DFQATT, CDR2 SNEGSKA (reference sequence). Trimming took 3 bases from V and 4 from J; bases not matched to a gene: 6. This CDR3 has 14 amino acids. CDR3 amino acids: CSASKAGGWYEQYF. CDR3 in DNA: TGCAGTGCTAGTAAAGCGGGGGGGTGGTACGAGCAGTACTTC.

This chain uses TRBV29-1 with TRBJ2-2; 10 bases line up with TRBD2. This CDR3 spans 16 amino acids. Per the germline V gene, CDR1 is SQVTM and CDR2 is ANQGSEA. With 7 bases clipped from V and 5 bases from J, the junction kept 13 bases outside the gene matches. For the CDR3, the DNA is TGCAGCGCCGAAGGTAGCGGGGGGCCAAGGACCGGGGAGCTGTTTTTT. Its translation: CSAEGSGGPRTGELFF.

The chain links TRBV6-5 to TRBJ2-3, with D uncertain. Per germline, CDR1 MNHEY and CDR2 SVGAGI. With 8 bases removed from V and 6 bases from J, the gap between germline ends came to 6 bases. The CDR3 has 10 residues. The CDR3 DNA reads TGTGCCAGCGACCCTGATACGCAGTATTTT. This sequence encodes CASDPDTQYF.

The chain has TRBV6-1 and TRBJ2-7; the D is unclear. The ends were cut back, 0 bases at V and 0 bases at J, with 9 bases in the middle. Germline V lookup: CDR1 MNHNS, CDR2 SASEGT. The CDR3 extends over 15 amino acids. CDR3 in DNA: TGTGCCAGCAGTGAAGCGAAAGGGCCCTCCTACGAGCAGTACTTC. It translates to CASSEAKGPSYEQYF.

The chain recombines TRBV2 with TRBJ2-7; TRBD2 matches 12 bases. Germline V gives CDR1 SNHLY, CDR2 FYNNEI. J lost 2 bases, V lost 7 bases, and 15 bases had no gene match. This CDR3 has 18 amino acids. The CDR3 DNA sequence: TGTGCCAGCAACTACCGACTAGCGGGGGAAGGAAAAACCTACGAGCAGTACTTC. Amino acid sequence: CASNYRLAGEGKTYEQYF.

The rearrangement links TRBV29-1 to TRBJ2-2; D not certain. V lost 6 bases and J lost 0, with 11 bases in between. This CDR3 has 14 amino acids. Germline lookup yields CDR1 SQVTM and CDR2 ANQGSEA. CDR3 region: CSVSIRTNTGELFF. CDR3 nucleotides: TGCAGCGTATCCATACGGACGAACACCGGGGAGCTGTTTTTT.

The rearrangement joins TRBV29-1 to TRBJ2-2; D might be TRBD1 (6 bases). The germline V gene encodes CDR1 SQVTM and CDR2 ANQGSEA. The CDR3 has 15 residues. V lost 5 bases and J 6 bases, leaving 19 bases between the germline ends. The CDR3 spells CSVRRDTRNAGELFF. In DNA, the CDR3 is TGCAGCGTTCGACGGGACACAAGGAATGCCGGGGAGCTGTTTTTT.

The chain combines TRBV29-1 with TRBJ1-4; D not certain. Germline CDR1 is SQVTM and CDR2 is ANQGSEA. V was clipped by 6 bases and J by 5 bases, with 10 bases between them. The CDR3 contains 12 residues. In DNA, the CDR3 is TGCAGCGTGGGGAGAGCGAATGAAAAACTGTTTTTT. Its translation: CSVGRANEKLFF.

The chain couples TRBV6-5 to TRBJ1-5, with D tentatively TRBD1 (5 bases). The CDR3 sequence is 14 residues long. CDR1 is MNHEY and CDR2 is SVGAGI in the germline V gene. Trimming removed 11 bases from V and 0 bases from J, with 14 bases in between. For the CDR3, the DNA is TGTGCCGCGGGAGGGGCGTTTAGCAATCAGCCCCAGCATTTT. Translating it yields CAAGGAFSNQPQHF.

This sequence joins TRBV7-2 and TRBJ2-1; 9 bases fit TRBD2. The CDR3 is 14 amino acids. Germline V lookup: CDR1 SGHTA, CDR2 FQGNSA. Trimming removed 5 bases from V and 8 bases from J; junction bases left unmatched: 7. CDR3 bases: TGTGCCAGCAGCCCAGGACTAGCGAGGGATGAGCAGTTCTTC. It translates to CASSPGLARDEQFF.

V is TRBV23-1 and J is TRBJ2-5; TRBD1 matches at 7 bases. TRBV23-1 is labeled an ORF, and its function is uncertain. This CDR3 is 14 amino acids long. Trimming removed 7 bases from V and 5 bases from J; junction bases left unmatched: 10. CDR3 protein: CASIPVRGRETQYF. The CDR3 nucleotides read TGCGCCAGCATTCCCGTTAGGGGGCGGGAGACCCAGTACTTC.

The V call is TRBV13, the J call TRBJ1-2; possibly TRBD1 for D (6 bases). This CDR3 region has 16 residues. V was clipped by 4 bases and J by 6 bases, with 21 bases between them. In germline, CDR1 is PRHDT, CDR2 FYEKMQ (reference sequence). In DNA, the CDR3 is TGTGCCAGCAGCTCTAGTCTCGAACAGGGTAATGATGGCTACACCTTC. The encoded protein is CASSSSLEQGNDGYTF.

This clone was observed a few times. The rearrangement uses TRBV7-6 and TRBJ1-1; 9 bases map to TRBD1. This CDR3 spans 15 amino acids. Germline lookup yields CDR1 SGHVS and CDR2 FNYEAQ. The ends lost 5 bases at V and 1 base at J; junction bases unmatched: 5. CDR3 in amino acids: CASSEGQGTNTEAFF. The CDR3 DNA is TGTGCCAGCAGCGAGGGACAGGGAACGAACACTGAAGCTTTCTTT.

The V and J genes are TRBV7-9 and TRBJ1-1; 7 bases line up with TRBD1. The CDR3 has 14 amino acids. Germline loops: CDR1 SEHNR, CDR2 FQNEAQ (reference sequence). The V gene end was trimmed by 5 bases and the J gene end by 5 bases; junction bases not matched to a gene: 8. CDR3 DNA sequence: TGTGCCAGCAGCACCAACAGGGGAGGAACTGAAGCTTTCTTT. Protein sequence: CASSTNRGGTEAFF.

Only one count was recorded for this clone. CDR3 amino acids: CASSLRPGELFF. CDR3 DNA: TGTGCCAGCAGTTTAAGACCCGGGGAGCTGTTTTTT. V usage is TRBV28 and J usage is TRBJ2-2; D unresolved. Germline loops: CDR1 MDHEN, CDR2 SYDVKM. The CDR3 length is 12 residues. Trimming shortened V by 2 bases and J by 6 bases, and 4 bases separated the two germline ends.

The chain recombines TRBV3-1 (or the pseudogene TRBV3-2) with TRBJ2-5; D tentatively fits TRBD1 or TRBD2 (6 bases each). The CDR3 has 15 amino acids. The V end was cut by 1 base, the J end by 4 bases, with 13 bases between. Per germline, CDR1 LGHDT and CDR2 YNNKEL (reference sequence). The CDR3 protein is CASSQVRGTRETQYF. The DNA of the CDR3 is TGTGCCAGCAGCCAAGTGAGGGGGACTCGAGAGACCCAGTACTTC.

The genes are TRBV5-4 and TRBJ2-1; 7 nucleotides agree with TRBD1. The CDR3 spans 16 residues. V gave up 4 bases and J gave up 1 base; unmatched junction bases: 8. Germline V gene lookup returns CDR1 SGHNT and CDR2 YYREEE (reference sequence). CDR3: CASSAGTAQSYNEQFF. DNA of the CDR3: TGTGCCAGCAGCGCCGGGACAGCCCAATCCTACAATGAGCAGTTCTTC.

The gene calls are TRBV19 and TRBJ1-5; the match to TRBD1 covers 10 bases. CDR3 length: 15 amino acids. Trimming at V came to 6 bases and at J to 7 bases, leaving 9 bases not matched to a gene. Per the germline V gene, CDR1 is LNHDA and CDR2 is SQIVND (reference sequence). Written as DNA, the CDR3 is TGTGCCAGTAGCCAGGGGACAGGGGTCAGACAGCCCCAGCATTTT. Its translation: CASSQGTGVRQPQHF.

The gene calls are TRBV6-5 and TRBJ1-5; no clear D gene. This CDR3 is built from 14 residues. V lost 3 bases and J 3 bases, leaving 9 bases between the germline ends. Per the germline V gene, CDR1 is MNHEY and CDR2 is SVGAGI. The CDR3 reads CASSYRSPNQPQHF. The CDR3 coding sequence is TGTGCCAGCAGTTATAGATCACCCAATCAGCCCCAGCATTTT.